These T cell receptor beta chains were read from a single sample in a study of graft-versus-host responses after intestinal transplantation. The table came from immunoSEQ multiplex PCR; TCRdb's copy has only in-frame clones and leaves some out. The profile shows some 100,000 clones, about 93% of them singletons. Antigen specificity for these receptors is unknown. This specimen consisted of unstimulated CD8+ T cells sorted from spleen or lymph node cells, obtained before transplant. These receptors were obtained from a human donor who was the organ donor for an intestinal transplant. The CDR3 runs from the conserved cysteine through the conserved F or W. A D gene is named only where the DNA matches it firmly.

TRBV5-1,TRBJ2-5,.,13,CASSPFLQETQYF,TGCGCCAGCAGCCCCTTCCTCCAAGAGACCCAGTACTTC
TRBV18,TRBJ1-3,.,17,CASSPGPRDRPGNTIYF,TGTGCCAGCTCACCAGGGCCCAGAGACAGGCCAGGAAACACCATATATTTT
TRBV5-4,TRBJ2-1,TRBD2,14,CATRTSGGAGEQFF,TGTGCCACCCGGACTAGCGGGGGGGCAGGTGAGCAGTTCTTC
TRBV7-8,TRBJ2-7,.,16,CASSPYQWAHTYEQYF,TGTGCCAGCAGCCCATACCAGTGGGCCCACACCTACGAGCAGTACTTC
TRBV30,TRBJ1-1,TRBD1,14,CAWKDRGMNTEAFF,TGTGCCTGGAAGGACAGGGGGATGAACACTGAAGCTTTCTTT
TRBV19,TRBJ2-7,TRBD1,15,CASSGQGALAYEQYF,TGTGCCAGTAGTGGACAGGGGGCGCTTGCCTACGAGCAGTACTTC
TRBV19,TRBJ1-2,TRBD1,12,CASSWDRYGYTF,TGTGCCAGTAGTTGGGACAGATATGGCTACACCTTC
TRBV7-9,TRBJ2-7,TRBD2,15,CASSRSGTYAYEQYF,TGTGCCAGCAGCCGAAGCGGGACGTACGCCTACGAGCAGTACTTC
TRBV19,TRBJ2-7,TRBD1,13,CASGTGSSYEQYF,TGTGCCAGTGGGACAGGCAGTTCCTACGAGCAGTACTTC
TRBV5-1,TRBJ2-3,TRBD2,15,CASSSWTSGTDTQYF,TGCGCCAGCAGCTCCTGGACTAGCGGCACAGATACGCAGTATTTT
TRBV4-2,TRBJ1-1,.,14,CASSQESRTPEAFF,TGTGCCAGCAGCCAAGAGAGCCGGACACCTGAAGCTTTCTTT
TRBV9,TRBJ2-1,TRBD2,16,CASSMNLAGTAHEQFF,TGTGCCAGCAGCATGAATCTAGCGGGAACCGCCCATGAGCAGTTCTTC